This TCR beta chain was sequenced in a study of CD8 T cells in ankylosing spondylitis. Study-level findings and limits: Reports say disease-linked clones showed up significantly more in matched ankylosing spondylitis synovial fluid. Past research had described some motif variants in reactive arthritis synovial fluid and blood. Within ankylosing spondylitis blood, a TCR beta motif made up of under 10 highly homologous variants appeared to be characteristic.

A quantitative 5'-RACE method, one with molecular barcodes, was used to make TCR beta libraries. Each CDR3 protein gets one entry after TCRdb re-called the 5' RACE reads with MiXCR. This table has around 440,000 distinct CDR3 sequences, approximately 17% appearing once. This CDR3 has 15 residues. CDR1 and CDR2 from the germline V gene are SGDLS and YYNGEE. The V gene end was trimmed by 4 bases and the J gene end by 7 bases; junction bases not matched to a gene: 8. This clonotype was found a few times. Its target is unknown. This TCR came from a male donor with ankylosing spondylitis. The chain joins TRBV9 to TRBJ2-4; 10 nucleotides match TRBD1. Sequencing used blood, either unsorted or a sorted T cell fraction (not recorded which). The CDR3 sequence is CASSPRPDRGNIQYF. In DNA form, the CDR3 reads TGTGCCAGCAGCCCGAGACCGGACAGGGGGAACATTCAGTACTTC.